The entry below describes one T cell receptor beta chain. Its antigen is as yet unknown. The method was immunoSEQ multiplex PCR; TCRdb's version includes in-frame clones alone and lacks a portion of them. Of 80,000 or so clones in the sample, about 90% are singletons; the top ten hold roughly 0.7%. These data are taken from a study of graft-versus-host responses after intestinal transplantation. Overall study: Among the recipients, all got anti-thymocyte globulin induction and then tacrolimus and steroids for roughly three years. Findings of the study overall: Allografts from individuals with graft-donor T cell macrochimerism displayed high graft-versus-host to host-versus-graft clonal ratios.

J lost 7 bases, V lost 3 bases, and 15 bases had no gene match. The CDR3 has 18 residues. Germline V CDR1 and CDR2: MDHEN, SYDVKM. The sample was PBMCs, taken 98 days after intestinal transplantation. The V and J genes are TRBV28 and TRBJ2-1; 10 positions match TRBD2. The clonotype was recovered from a human patient who received an intestinal transplant, so some T cells may come from the graft donor. Written as DNA, the CDR3 is TGTGCCAGCAGTTTCCCCCAAGCGGGAGGGCCCTCTTATAATGAGCAGTTCTTC. Its protein is CASSFPQAGGPSYNEQFF.